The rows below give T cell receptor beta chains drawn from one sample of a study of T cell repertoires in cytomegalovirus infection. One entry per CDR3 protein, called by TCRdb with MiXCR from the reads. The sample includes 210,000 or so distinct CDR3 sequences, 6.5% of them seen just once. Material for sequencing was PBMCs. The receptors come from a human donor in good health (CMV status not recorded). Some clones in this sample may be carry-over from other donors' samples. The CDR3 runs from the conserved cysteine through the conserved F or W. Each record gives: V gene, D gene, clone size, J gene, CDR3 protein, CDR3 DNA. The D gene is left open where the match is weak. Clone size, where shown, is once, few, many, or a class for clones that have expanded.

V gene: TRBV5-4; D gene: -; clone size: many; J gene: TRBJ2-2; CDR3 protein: CASSLPGPNTGELFF; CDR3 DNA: TGTGCCAGCAGCCTCCCCGGGCCGAACACCGGGGAGCTGTTTTTT
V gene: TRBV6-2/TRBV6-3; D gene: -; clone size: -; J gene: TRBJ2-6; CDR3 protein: CASRLSGTGANVLTF; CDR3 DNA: TGTGCCAGCAGACTCTCCGGGACAGGGGCCAACGTCCTGACTTTC
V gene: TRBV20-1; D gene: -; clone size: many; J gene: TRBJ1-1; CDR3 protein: CSASRGAGIGDTEAFF; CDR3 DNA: TGCAGTGCTTCCCGGGGGGCAGGAATCGGGGACACTGAAGCTTTCTTT
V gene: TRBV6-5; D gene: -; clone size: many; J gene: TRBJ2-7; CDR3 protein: CASQGQSSYEQYF; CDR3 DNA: TGTGCCAGCCAAGGACAGAGCTCCTACGAGCAGTACTTC
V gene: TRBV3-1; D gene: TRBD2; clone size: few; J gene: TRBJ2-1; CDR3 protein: CASSPRGGGSAGGSYNEQFF; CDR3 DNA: TGTGCCAGCAGCCCCCGAGGCGGGGGGTCAGCGGGGGGATCCTACAATGAGCAGTTCTTC
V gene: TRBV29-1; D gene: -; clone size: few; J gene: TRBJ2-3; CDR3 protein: CSVDEVLNTQYF; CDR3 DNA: TGCAGCGTTGATGAAGTTCTGAATACGCAGTATTTT
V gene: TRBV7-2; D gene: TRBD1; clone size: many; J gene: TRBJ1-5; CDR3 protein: CASSSGQGAWNQPQHF; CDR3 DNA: TGTGCCAGCAGCTCGGGACAGGGGGCGTGGAATCAGCCCCAGCATTTT
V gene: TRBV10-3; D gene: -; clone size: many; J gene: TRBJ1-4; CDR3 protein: CAISPRGGQDEKLFF; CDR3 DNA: TGTGCCATCAGCCCGAGGGGGGGTCAGGATGAAAAACTGTTTTTT
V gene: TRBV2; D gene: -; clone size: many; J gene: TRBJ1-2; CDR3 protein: CASSETDYGYTF; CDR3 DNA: TGTGCCAGCAGTGAAACGGACTATGGCTACACCTTC
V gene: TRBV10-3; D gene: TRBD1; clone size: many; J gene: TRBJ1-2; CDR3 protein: CAISGGQGDGYTF; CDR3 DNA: TGTGCCATCAGTGGAGGACAGGGAGATGGCTACACCTTC
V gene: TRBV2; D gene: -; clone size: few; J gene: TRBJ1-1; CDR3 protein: CASSEGRYMNTEAFF; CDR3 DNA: TGTGCCAGCAGTGAAGGAAGATATATGAACACTGAAGCTTTCTTT
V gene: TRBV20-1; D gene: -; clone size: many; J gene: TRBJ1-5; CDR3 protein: CSAREARGSNQPQHF; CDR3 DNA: TGCAGTGCTAGAGAGGCCAGGGGTAGCAATCAGCCCCAGCATTTT
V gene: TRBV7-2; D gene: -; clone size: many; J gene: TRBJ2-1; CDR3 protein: CASSLSVEYNEQFF; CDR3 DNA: TGTGCCAGCAGCTTATCGGTGGAGTACAATGAGCAGTTCTTC
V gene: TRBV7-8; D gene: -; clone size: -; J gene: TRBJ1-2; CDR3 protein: CASSLDGGDGYTF; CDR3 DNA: TGTGCCAGCAGCTTAGACGGGGGGGATGGCTACACCTTC
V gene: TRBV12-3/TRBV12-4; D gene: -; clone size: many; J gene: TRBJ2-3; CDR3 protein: CASFRGDTQYF; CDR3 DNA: TGTGCCAGCTTCCGAGGGGATACGCAGTATTTT
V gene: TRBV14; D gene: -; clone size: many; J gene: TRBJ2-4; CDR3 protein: CASSQENGMGAKNIQYF; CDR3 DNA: TGTGCCAGCAGCCAAGAAAACGGGATGGGGGCCAAAAACATTCAGTACTTC
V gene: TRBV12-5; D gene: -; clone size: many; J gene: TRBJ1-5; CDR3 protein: CASGPDRRPRNQPQHF; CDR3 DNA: TGTGCTAGTGGTCCCGACAGGCGACCCAGGAATCAGCCCCAGCATTTT
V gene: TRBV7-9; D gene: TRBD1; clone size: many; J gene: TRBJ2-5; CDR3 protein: CASRSSTGEETQYF; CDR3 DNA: TGTGCCAGCAGGTCCTCGACAGGGGAAGAGACCCAGTACTTC
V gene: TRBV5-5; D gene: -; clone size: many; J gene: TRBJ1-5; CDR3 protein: CASSFGDRVSNQPQHF; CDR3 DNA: TGTGCCAGCAGCTTCGGGGACCGGGTTAGCAATCAGCCCCAGCATTTT
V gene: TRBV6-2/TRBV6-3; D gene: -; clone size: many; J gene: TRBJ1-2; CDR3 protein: CASSEPPGRNYGYTF; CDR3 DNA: TGTGCCAGCAGTGAGCCTCCGGGACGGAACTATGGCTACACCTTC
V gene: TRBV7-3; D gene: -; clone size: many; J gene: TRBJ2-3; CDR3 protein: CASSRFRDTTRTDTQYF; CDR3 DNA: TGTGCCAGCAGTCGATTCCGGGACACCACCCGCACAGATACGCAGTATTTT
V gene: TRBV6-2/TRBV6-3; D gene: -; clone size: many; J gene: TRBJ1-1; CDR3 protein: CASTEGDTEAFF; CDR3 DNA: TGTGCCAGCACCGAAGGGGACACTGAAGCTTTCTTT
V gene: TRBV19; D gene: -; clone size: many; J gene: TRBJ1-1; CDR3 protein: CASSSRAAGNTEAFF; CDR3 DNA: TGTGCCAGTAGTTCGAGGGCCGCCGGGAACACTGAAGCTTTCTTT
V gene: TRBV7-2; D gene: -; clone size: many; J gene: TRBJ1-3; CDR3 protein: CASSGGGNTIYF; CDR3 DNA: TGTGCCAGCAGCGGAGGGGGAAACACCATATATTTT
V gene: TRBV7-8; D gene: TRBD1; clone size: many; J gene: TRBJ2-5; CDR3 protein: CASSFGQGAGETQYF; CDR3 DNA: TGTGCCAGCAGCTTCGGACAGGGGGCAGGGGAGACCCAGTACTTC
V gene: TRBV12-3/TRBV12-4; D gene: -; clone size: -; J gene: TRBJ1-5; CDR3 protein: CASSFQGSRQPQHF; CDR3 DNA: TGTGCCAGCAGTTTTCAGGGGTCTCGCCAGCCCCAGCATTTT
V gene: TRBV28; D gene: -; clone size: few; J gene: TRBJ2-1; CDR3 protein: CASKVSGPPSYNEQFF; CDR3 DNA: TGTGCCAGCAAAGTATCGGGGCCACCCTCCTACAATGAGCAGTTCTTC
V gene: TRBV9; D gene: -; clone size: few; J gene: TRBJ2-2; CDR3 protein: CASSEGHANTGELFF; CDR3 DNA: TGTGCCAGCAGCGAGGGACACGCGAACACCGGGGAGCTGTTTTTT
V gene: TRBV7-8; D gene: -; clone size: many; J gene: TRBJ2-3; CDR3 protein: CASSLGDSVVASDTQYF; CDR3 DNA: TGTGCCAGCAGCTTAGGAGACTCCGTCGTGGCGTCAGATACGCAGTATTTT
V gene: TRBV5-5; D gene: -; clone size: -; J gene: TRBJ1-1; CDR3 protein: CASSLDPTLNTEAFF; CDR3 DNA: TGTGCCAGCAGCTTGGATCCGACCTTGAACACTGAAGCTTTCTTT
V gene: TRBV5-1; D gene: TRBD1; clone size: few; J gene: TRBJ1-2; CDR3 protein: CASSLGQEVNAGYTF; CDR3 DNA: TGCGCCAGCAGCCTAGGACAGGAGGTAAATGCTGGCTACACCTTC
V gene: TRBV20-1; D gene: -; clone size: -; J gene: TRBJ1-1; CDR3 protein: CSAREWQVQTEAFF; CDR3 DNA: TGCAGTGCTAGAGAGTGGCAGGTCCAGACTGAAGCTTTCTTT
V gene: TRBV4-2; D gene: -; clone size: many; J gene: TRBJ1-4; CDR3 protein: CASSQEATSGLRVEKLFF; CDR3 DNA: TGTGCCAGCAGCCAGGAAGCTACAAGCGGGCTTCGGGTTGAAAAACTGTTTTTT
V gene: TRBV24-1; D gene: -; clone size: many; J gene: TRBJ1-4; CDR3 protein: CATSDFGGRYGEKLFF; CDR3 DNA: TGTGCCACCAGTGATTTTGGGGGGAGGTATGGTGAAAAACTGTTTTTT
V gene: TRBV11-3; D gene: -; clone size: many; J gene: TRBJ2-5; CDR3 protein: CASSRGGGPGETQYF; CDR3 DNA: TGTGCCAGCTCCAGGGGGGGGGGCCCTGGAGAGACCCAGTACTTC
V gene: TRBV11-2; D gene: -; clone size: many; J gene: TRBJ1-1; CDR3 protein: CASSPSGAMNTEAFF; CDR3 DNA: TGTGCCAGCAGCCCATCAGGCGCCATGAACACTGAAGCTTTCTTT
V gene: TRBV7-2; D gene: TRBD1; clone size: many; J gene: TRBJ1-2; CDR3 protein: CASSYRDSPPVGYGYTF; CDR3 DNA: TGTGCCAGCAGCTACCGGGACAGCCCTCCCGTAGGGTATGGCTACACCTTC
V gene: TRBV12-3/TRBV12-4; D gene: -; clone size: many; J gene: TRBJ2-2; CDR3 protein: CASSSILGGELFF; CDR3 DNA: TGTGCCAGCAGTTCTATCTTAGGCGGGGAGCTGTTTTTT
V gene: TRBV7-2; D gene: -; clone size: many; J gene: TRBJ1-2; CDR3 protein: CASSSSAPEPLF; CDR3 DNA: TGTGCCAGCAGCTCCTCAGCGCCGGAGCCTCTCTTC
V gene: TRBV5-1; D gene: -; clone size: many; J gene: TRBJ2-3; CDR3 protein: CASSLNTISADTQYF; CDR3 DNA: TGCGCCAGCAGCTTGAACACTATCTCGGCAGATACGCAGTATTTT
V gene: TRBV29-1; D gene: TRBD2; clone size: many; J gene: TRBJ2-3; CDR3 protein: CSVDGGGTDTQYF; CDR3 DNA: TGCAGCGTTGATGGCGGGGGGACAGATACGCAGTATTTT
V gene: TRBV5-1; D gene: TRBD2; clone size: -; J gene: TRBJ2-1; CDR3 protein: CASSLAPSGVYNEQFF; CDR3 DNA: TGCGCCAGCAGCTTGGCCCCCAGCGGGGTCTACAATGAGCAGTTCTTC